The 24 T cell receptor beta chains below come from one sample, sequenced in a study of cytomegalovirus exposure and HLA in healthy donors. Using immunoSEQ multiplex PCR, the repertoire was profiled, and TCRdb retains in-frame clones only, with some absent. This sample has roughly 310,000 clones; 88% occur once, and the top ten carry around 0.88%. Input material: PBMCs. Receptors were obtained from a man younger than 45 in good health and CMV-seronegative.

The genes are TRBV5-4 and TRBJ1-2; TRBD1 agrees at 7 bases. The CDR3 runs to 16 residues. The germline gives CDR1 SGHNT, CDR2 YYREEE (reference sequence). The V and J ends lost 4 bases and 4 bases, in that order; junction bases with no gene match: 13. For the CDR3, the DNA is TGTGCCAGCAGCCCAAGCCCTACAGGGGCCTCCTATGGCTACACCTTC. Protein: CASSPSPTGASYGYTF.

This chain joins TRBV10-3 and TRBJ2-3; 8 bases fit TRBD2. The ends lost 3 bases at V and 2 bases at J; junction bases unmatched: 7. CDR1 and CDR2 from the germline V gene are ENHRY and SYGVKD. This CDR3 contains 16 residues. In DNA form, the CDR3 reads TGTGCCATCAGTGAAACTAGCGGAATCCCCACAGATACGCAGTATTTT. This translates into CAISETSGIPTDTQYF.

This chain links TRBV7-9 with TRBJ2-3; weak D call: TRBD2 (6 bases). The germline V gene encodes CDR1 SEHNR and CDR2 FQNEAQ (reference sequence). Between the trimmed V and J ends, which lost 1 base and 5 bases, there was a span of 16 bases. There are 16 residues in the CDR3. DNA for the CDR3: TGTGCCAGCAGCTTAGTAGAGAGTAGGGGAGGAGATACGCAGTATTTT. Translating gives CASSLVESRGGDTQYF.

This sequence joins TRBV4-3 and TRBJ2-1, with TRBD2 matching over 7 bases. This CDR3 contains 16 residues. Germline values: CDR1 LGHNA, CDR2 YSLEER. J lost 3 bases, V lost 1 base, and 6 bases had no gene match. The CDR3 loop reads CASSQVSGGGYNEQFF. The CDR3 DNA follows: TGCGCCAGCAGCCAAGTCTCTGGGGGGGGCTACAATGAGCAGTTCTTC.

V gene TRBV30 combines with J gene TRBJ1-5; D is unclear. Deletions cut 0 bases from V and 3 bases from J, with 12 bases between. CDR1 GTSNPN and CDR2 SVGIG come from the germline V gene (reference sequence). The CDR3 is 15 amino acids. In DNA form, the CDR3 reads TGTGCCTGGAGTGTAGCAAGCAGGTCCAATCAGCCCCAGCATTTT. This codes for CAWSVASRSNQPQHF.

V usage is TRBV6-5 and J usage is TRBJ1-5, with a weak D call TRBD1 (6 bases). The CDR3 is 10 amino acids. V was clipped by 11 bases and J by 9 bases, with 11 bases between them. Looked up from germline, CDR1 is MNHEY and CDR2 is SVGAGI. The CDR3 sequence is CAGGAGPQHF. CDR3 DNA sequence: TGTGCCGGGGGCGCAGGGCCCCAGCATTTT.

The V gene is TRBV6-6, the J gene TRBJ2-6; TRBD1 matches 8 bases. Trimming took 4 bases from V and 4 from J; bases not matched to a gene: 6. The CDR3 extends over 16 amino acids. The germline V gene has CDR1 MNHNY and CDR2 SVGAGI (reference sequence). The CDR3 bases are TGTGCCAGCAGTTTACAGGGGGTACACGGGGCCAACGTCCTGACTTTC. Its protein product is CASSLQGVHGANVLTF.

This chain uses TRBV4-3 with TRBJ2-7; D is perhaps TRBD1 (5 bases). The V gene's germline CDR1 is LGHNA and CDR2 YSLEER. This CDR3 has 15 amino acids. The ends were cut back, 3 bases at V and 1 base at J, with 13 bases in the middle. In nucleotides, the CDR3 is TGCGCCAGCAGCCAGTGGGCAGGGTCGTCCTACGAGCAGTACTTC. Translated: CASSQWAGSSYEQYF.

This chain links TRBV6-6 with TRBJ1-2; 8 positions match TRBD1. This CDR3 has 15 residues. Germline V gene sequence: CDR1 MNHNY, CDR2 SVGAGI (reference sequence). The V and J ends lost 7 bases and 2 bases, in that order; junction bases with no gene match: 9. CDR3 in DNA: TGTGCCAGCACCACACACAGGGGGGAGAACTATGGCTACACCTTC. It yields the protein CASTTHRGENYGYTF.

The gene calls are TRBV7-9 and TRBJ2-5, with no clear D. The CDR3 covers 14 residues. V lost 6 bases, J lost 2 bases, and 13 bases lay in between. CDR1 is SEHNR, CDR2 FQNEAQ, per germline (reference sequence). In DNA, the CDR3 is TGTGCCAGCAGTTCATACGACACTCAAGAGACCCAGTACTTC. Encoded protein: CASSSYDTQETQYF.

The J gene is TRBJ2-3, the V gene TRBV6-1; 9 nucleotides match TRBD2. CDR1 is MNHNS, CDR2 SASEGT, per germline. V gave up 8 bases and J gave up 1 base; unmatched junction bases: 7. This CDR3 contains 15 residues. The CDR3 DNA sequence: TGTGCCAGCGAACCCAGCGGGGGGCGCACAGATACGCAGTATTTT. Residues: CASEPSGGRTDTQYF.

The chain links TRBV5-6 to TRBJ2-1; tentative D call: TRBD1 (5 bases). The CDR3 has 13 residues. Germline V gene sequence: CDR1 SGHDT, CDR2 YYEEEE. The V end lost 5 bases, the J end lost 5 bases, and 11 bases lay between the germline ends. The CDR3 protein is CASRTVIDNEQFF. As DNA, the CDR3 is TGTGCCAGCAGGACAGTAATCGACAATGAGCAGTTCTTC.

CDR3: CASSRGRGATNEKLFF. The CDR3 bases are TGCGCCAGCAGCCGTGGGAGGGGCGCAACTAATGAAAAACTGTTTTTT. The rearrangement uses TRBV5-1 and TRBJ1-4, with a tentative D call TRBD1 (5 bases). Trimming cost V 4 bases and J 0 bases, with 13 bases left between them. The CDR3 covers 16 residues. Germline CDR1 SGHRS, CDR2 YFSETQ.

J is TRBJ1-6 and V is TRBV9, with D perhaps matching TRBD1 (6 bases). The CDR3 extends over 13 amino acids. CDR1 and CDR2 from the germline V gene are SGDLS and YYNGEE. The germline V and J ends were trimmed by 2 bases and 7 bases, with 7 bases remaining between them. CDR3 bases: TGTGCCAGCAGCGTTACAGGGAATTCACCCCTCCACTTT. Translation gives CASSVTGNSPLHF.

CDR3 sequence: CASSYSSGRVNTEAFF. The CDR3 DNA reads TGTGCCAGCAGTTACTCGTCCGGGAGGGTCAACACTGAAGCTTTCTTT. The chain links TRBV6-5 to TRBJ1-1; D is ambiguous. V was shortened by 0 bases and J by 2 bases, with 13 bases between the two germline ends. Germline V gives CDR1 MNHEY, CDR2 SVGAGI. The CDR3 spans 16 residues.

The J gene is TRBJ1-2, the V gene TRBV5-4; TRBD1 aligns across 7 bases. With V trimmed by 3 bases and J by 4 bases, 18 bases remained unmatched. CDR1 is SGHNT and CDR2 is YYREEE in the germline V gene (reference sequence). This CDR3 comprises 18 residues. CDR3 sequence reads: CASSYHRDSPSPPYGYTF. CDR3 nucleotide sequence: TGTGCCAGCAGCTACCACCGGGACAGTCCTTCCCCACCCTATGGCTACACCTTC.

The rearrangement joins TRBV11-2 to TRBJ2-1, with 10 bases aligning to TRBD2. The junction had 4 bases not matched to a gene; V was cut back by 5 bases and J by 3 bases. CDR1 SGHAT and CDR2 FQNNGV come from the germline V gene. The CDR3 covers 15 residues. CDR3 sequence reads: CASSRLAGLYNEQFF. In nucleotides, the CDR3 is TGTGCCAGCAGCCGACTAGCGGGTCTCTACAATGAGCAGTTCTTC.

The gene calls are TRBV25-1 and TRBJ1-2; D is perhaps TRBD1 (5 bases). V shed 4 bases and J shed 2 bases, with 8 bases lying between them. Per the germline V gene, CDR1 is MGHDK and CDR2 is SYGVNS. This CDR3 region has 13 residues. The DNA for the CDR3 is TGTGCCAGCAGTGTAGACAGAAACTATGGCTACACCTTC. Translating it yields CASSVDRNYGYTF.

V gene TRBV6-4 combines with J gene TRBJ2-7, with D perhaps TRBD1 (5 bases). The germline V gene encodes CDR1 MRHNA and CDR2 SNTAGT. Trimming removed 0 bases at V and 3 bases at J, with 24 bases between. The CDR3 has 19 amino acids. For the CDR3, the DNA is TGTGCCAGCAGTGACTCGATCAGGGCGCGTAGTTTGCAGAACTACGAGCAGTACTTC. It is translated as CASSDSIRARSLQNYEQYF.

The V gene is TRBV15, the J gene TRBJ1-6; the match to TRBD1 covers 10 bases. V lost 5 bases and J lost 8; bases outside the gene matches: 3. The length of the CDR3 is 14 residues. Germline-derived CDR1 and CDR2 are LNHNV and YYDKDF (reference sequence). CDR3 nucleotide sequence: TGTGCCACCAGCGGAGGGACAGGGGATTCACCCCTCCACTTT. This encodes CATSGGTGDSPLHF.

The rearrangement links TRBV7-7 to TRBJ2-2; weak D call: TRBD2 (5 bases). CDR1 is SSHAT, CDR2 FNYEAQ, per germline (reference sequence). V was pared by 5 bases and J by 6 bases, with 22 bases between. The CDR3 length is 17 residues. CDR3 region: CASSLSESFRDPGELFF. The DNA of the CDR3 is TGTGCCAGCAGCCTTAGCGAATCATTTAGAGACCCCGGGGAGCTGTTTTTT.

The rearrangement joins TRBV7-8 to TRBJ2-7; 10 bases align to TRBD1. The length of the CDR3 is 16 residues. Germline V gene data show CDR1 as SGHVS and CDR2 as FQNEAQ. With V trimmed by 4 bases and J by 2 bases, 8 bases remained unmatched. CDR3 sequence: CASSSSTGGPPYEQYF. The CDR3 region has the DNA TGTGCCAGCAGCTCATCGACAGGGGGCCCTCCCTACGAGCAGTACTTC.

The rearrangement joins TRBV19 to TRBJ1-1; no firm D call. The CDR3 runs to 18 residues. CDR1 is LNHDA, CDR2 SQIVND, per germline (reference sequence). The V and J ends lost 3 bases and 0 bases respectively, with 20 bases between them. Here the CDR3 reads CASSIVPGKISMNTEAFF. Here the CDR3 DNA reads TGTGCCAGTAGTATTGTCCCGGGTAAGATATCAATGAACACTGAAGCTTTCTTT.

This rearrangement joins TRBV5-1 to TRBJ2-7, with a tentative D call TRBD1 (5 bases). CDR3 length equals 13 residues. The ends were cut back, 4 bases at V and 10 bases at J, with 18 bases in the middle. Germline values: CDR1 SGHRS, CDR2 YFSETQ. The CDR3 region has the DNA TGCGCCAGCAGCGCCGGAACAGGTGCCAAACAGTACTTC. Translated: CASSAGTGAKQYF.